This TCR beta chain was identified during a study of shared T cell receptors in the human thymus. Sequencing was performed with immunoSEQ multiplex PCR; in TCRdb, only in-frame clones are kept and a portion is missing. In the table there are hundreds of thousands of clones, around 82% of which are singletons. The V segment lost 7 bases and the J segment 7 bases; nucleotides outside the gene matches: 15. Germline-derived CDR1 and CDR2 are SGHNT and YENEEA. This CDR3 comprises 15 residues. The sample also formed part of further work on human thymus T cells.

The rearrangement uses TRBV11-3 and TRBJ2-7; 8 bases map to TRBD1. Source material: thymocytes. The sequence was obtained from a boy in the first two years of life with a congenital heart defect. CDR3 region: CASIPKGTGSREQYF. The DNA for the CDR3 is TGTGCCAGCATCCCAAAAGGGACAGGCTCGAGGGAGCAGTACTTC.